The 16 T cell receptor beta chains below were found in one sample sequenced in a study of T cell repertoires in cytomegalovirus infection. Their antigen targets remain unknown. TCRdb ran MiXCR on the reads and lists one entry per CDR3 protein. Of 900,000 to 950,000 distinct CDR3 sequences in the sample, more than 25% were seen once. Specimen: cultured CD8+ T cells from PBMCs, collected from culture after CMV antigen stimulation. These receptors all stem from a human donor in good health (CMV status not recorded). Some clones in this sample may be carry-over from other donors' samples.

The CDR3 protein is CASNLNRETDTQYF. CDR3 in DNA: TGTGCCAGCAACTTGAACAGGGAGACAGATACGCAGTATTTT. The chain joins TRBV7-9 to TRBJ2-3; tentatively, D is TRBD1 (6 bases). The germline V gene has CDR1 SEHNR and CDR2 FQNEAQ (reference sequence). V lost 7 bases to trimming and J lost 3 bases, with 14 bases between them. The CDR3 consists of 14 residues.

The CDR3 DNA reads as TGTGCCAGCAGCGGACTGCCTTTCACCGGGGAGCTGTTTTTT. It translates to CASSGLPFTGELFF. The chain has TRBV6-4 and TRBJ2-2, with a possible D match to TRBD2 (5 bases). V was clipped by 6 bases and J by 4 bases, with 12 bases between them. Germline V gene sequence: CDR1 MRHNA, CDR2 SNTAGT. The CDR3 covers 14 residues.

V and J are TRBV6-1 and TRBJ1-2; possible D gene TRBD1, 6 bases. The V end lost 3 bases, the J end lost 3 bases, and 11 bases lay between the germline ends. Germline CDR1 MNHNS, CDR2 SASEGT. This CDR3 spans 14 amino acids. The CDR3 is CASSDWTAYYGYTF. CDR3 bases: TGTGCCAGCAGTGACTGGACAGCGTACTATGGCTACACCTTC.

The rearrangement uses TRBV10-3 and TRBJ2-7; 10 bases line up with TRBD1. This CDR3 has 16 residues. Germline assignment: CDR1 ENHRY and CDR2 SYGVKD. V lost 2 bases, J lost 0 bases, and 4 bases stayed unmatched. The CDR3 DNA reads as TGTGCCATCAGTGAGAAGGGGACAGGGGACTCCTACGAGCAGTACTTC. The encoded protein is CAISEKGTGDSYEQYF.

There are a few counts of this clonotype. V gene TRBV11-2 combines with J gene TRBJ2-3; D possibly corresponds to TRBD2 (6 bases). CDR1 is SGHAT, CDR2 FQNNGV, per germline. The CDR3 loop spans 12 amino acids. V was cut by 4 bases and J by 7 bases, with 9 bases left in between. The CDR3 loop is CASSSRGNTQYF. CDR3 coding DNA: TGTGCCAGCAGCTCCCGGGGGAATACGCAGTATTTT.

This clonotype was seen more than once but under ten times. This sequence joins TRBV29-1 and TRBJ1-2; 9 bases are a match to TRBD1. Germline V gene lookup returns CDR1 SQVTM and CDR2 ANQGSEA. J was trimmed by 8 bases and V by 8 bases; bases with no gene match: 12. This CDR3 comprises 13 residues. Here the CDR3 DNA reads TGCAGCTTCACCACAGGGGGCCATCCGGGCTACACCTTC. Amino acids: CSFTTGGHPGYTF.

The chain recombines TRBV10-3 with TRBJ2-5, with D tentatively TRBD1 (5 bases). V was pared by 10 bases and J by 5 bases, with 11 bases between. Germline values: CDR1 ENHRY, CDR2 SYGVKD. The CDR3 contains 11 residues. The CDR3 DNA is TGTGCCACCCAGGGTACCGAGACCCAGTACTTC. It translates to CATQGTETQYF.

This clonotype turned up a few times. The rearrangement links TRBV5-4 to TRBJ2-2; D remains unclear. The CDR3 sequence is 13 residues long. Germline CDR1 is SGHNT and CDR2 is YYREEE (reference sequence). With 2 bases removed from V and 5 bases from J, the gap between germline ends came to 7 bases. The CDR3 sequence: CASSFRWTGELFF. The DNA for the CDR3 is TGTGCCAGCAGCTTTCGGTGGACCGGGGAGCTGTTTTTT.

In its sample, this clonotype was seen many times. The chain links TRBV7-6 to TRBJ1-1; 7 bases agree with TRBD1. In germline, CDR1 is SGHVS, CDR2 FNYEAQ. V shed 11 bases and J 5 bases; nucleotides not matched to a gene: 5. The CDR3 runs 11 residues. CDR3 protein: CAVQGGTEAFF. The CDR3 nucleotides read TGTGCCGTTCAGGGGGGTACTGAAGCTTTCTTT.

The J gene is TRBJ1-4, the V gene TRBV9, with D hard to call. Germline-derived CDR1 and CDR2 are SGDLS and YYNGEE. Trimming left V 0 bases short and J 5 bases short, with 5 bases between. The CDR3 length is 13 residues. In nucleotides, the CDR3 is TGTGCCAGCAGCGTAGTACCAAATGAAAAACTGTTTTTT. Translated: CASSVVPNEKLFF.

This clonotype has a handful of counts. One end of the junction fails to match germline, which may point to a read error. This chain joins TRBV14 and TRBJ2-2; D might be TRBD2 (5 bases). CDR1 and CDR2 from the germline V gene are SGHDN and FVKESK. The CDR3 runs to 15 residues. CDR3 DNA: TGTGCCAGCAACCAAGGACGGGGTATTGGCGGGGAGCTGTTTTTT. This sequence encodes CASNQGRGIGGELFF.

The V and J genes are TRBV7-9 and TRBJ2-3; D might be TRBD1 (6 bases). This CDR3 region has 15 residues. V shed 5 bases and J shed 2 bases, with 14 bases lying between them. CDR1 is SEHNR, CDR2 FQNEAQ, per germline (reference sequence). In DNA, the CDR3 is TGTGCCAGCAGCCAAGACTGGGACAACACAGATACGCAGTATTTT. Its protein product is CASSQDWDNTDTQYF.

Many counts were recorded for this clonotype. V is TRBV27 and J is TRBJ1-3; D is unclear. V shed 0 bases and J shed 0 bases, with 12 bases lying between them. The V gene's germline CDR1 is MNHEY and CDR2 SMNVEV (reference sequence). The CDR3 consists of 17 residues. CDR3: CASSLSGLGSSGNTIYF. The CDR3 nucleotides are TGTGCCAGCAGTTTATCGGGTTTGGGGAGCTCTGGAAACACCATATATTTT.

J is TRBJ2-7 and V is TRBV19; 8 nucleotides align to TRBD2. Losses at the gene ends were 2 bases for V and 3 bases for J; bases not matched to a gene: 6. The CDR3 length is 15 residues. The germline CDR1 and CDR2 sequences are LNHDA and SQIVND (reference sequence). CDR3 sequence reads: CASSIRAGGLYEQYV. The CDR3 DNA sequence: TGTGCCAGTAGTATAAGGGCGGGGGGCCTCTACGAGCAGTACGTC.

This clonotype has a handful of counts. The V and J genes are TRBV28 and TRBJ1-5; a weak D match, TRBD1 (5 bases). V was pared by 1 base and J by 5 bases, with 12 bases between. The CDR3 is 15 amino acids. Germline-derived CDR1 and CDR2 are MDHEN and SYDVKM. As DNA, the CDR3 is TGTGCCAGCAGTTTATCCCCCGGGGGAGATCAGCCCCAGCATTTT. Encoded protein: CASSLSPGGDQPQHF.

CDR3 amino acids: CASSPRGDSGVEQFF. CDR3 DNA: TGTGCCAGCTCTCCCCGGGGGGATAGCGGAGTCGAGCAGTTCTTC. J is TRBJ2-1 and V is TRBV18, with TRBD2 matching over 7 bases. This CDR3 contains 15 residues. Trimming at V came to 6 bases and at J to 10 bases, leaving 15 bases not matched to a gene. Germline CDR1 KGHSH, CDR2 LQKENI.